The clone carrying this T cell receptor (beta chain) was counted only a few times. No antigen is known for it. Here immunoSEQ multiplex PCR was the method, and the copy in TCRdb shows in-frame clones only, minus some. The data show 45,000 to 55,000 clones, about four fifths seen once. The source of the sample is a study of vaccination effects on CD4 cells after COVID-19. At the level of the study: It was a median of 72 days after the second dose that post-vaccine samples were obtained.

Germline assignment: CDR1 SGHDT and CDR2 YYEEEE. V dropped 3 bases and J dropped 6 bases, with 13 bases sitting between them. The CDR3 totals 13 residues. Upon completion of approximately ten days in culture, CD4+ T cells were isolated. It was between March and December 2020 that the person had a SARS-CoV-2 infection confirmed by PCR. Two-dose BNT162b2 or mRNA-1273 vaccination was given to participants. The material sequenced was CD4+ T cells from PBMCs cultured without peptide, taken after COVID-19 vaccination. The chain employs TRBV5-6 and TRBJ2-7, with D possibly matching TRBD1 (6 bases). This receptor was obtained from a human donor who had a prior SARS-CoV-2 infection. CDR3 nucleotides: TGTGCCAGCAGCTCGGGCAGGGGTCTCGAGCAGTACTTC. Encoded protein: CASSSGRGLEQYF.